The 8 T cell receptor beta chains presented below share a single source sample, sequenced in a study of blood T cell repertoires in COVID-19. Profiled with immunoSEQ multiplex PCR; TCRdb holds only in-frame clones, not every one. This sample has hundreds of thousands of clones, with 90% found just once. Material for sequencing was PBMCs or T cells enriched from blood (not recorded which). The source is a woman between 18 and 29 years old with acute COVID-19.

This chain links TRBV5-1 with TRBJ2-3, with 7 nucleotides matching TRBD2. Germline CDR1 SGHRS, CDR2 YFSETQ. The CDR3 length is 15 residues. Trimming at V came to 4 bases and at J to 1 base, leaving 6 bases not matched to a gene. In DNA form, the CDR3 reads TGCGCCAGCAGCCTCCCCCGGGGGGGCACAGATACGCAGTATTTT. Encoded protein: CASSLPRGGTDTQYF.

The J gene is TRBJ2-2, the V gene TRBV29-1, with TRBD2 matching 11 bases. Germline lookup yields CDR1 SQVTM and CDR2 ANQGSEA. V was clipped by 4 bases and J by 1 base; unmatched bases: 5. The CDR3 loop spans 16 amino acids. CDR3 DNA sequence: TGCAGCGTTGTGCCAGGGACTAGCGGGAACACCGGGGAGCTGTTTTTT. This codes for CSVVPGTSGNTGELFF.

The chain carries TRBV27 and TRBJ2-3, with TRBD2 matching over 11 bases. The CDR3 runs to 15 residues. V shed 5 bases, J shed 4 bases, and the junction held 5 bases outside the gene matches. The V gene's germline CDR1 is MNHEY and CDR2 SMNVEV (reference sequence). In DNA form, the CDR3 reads TGTGCCAGCAGTCTTCTAGCGGGAGGATCAGATACGCAGTATTTT. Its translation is CASSLLAGGSDTQYF.

CDR3 protein: CASNSLGRGETQYF. In DNA, the CDR3 is TGTGCCAGCAACTCACTGGGGCGCGGTGAGACCCAGTACTTC. J is TRBJ2-5 and V is TRBV7-2, with a tentative D call TRBD1 (5 bases). Trimming took off 7 bases at V and 5 bases at J, with 17 bases between the two ends. The CDR3 runs 14 residues. CDR1 SGHTA and CDR2 FQGNSA come from the germline V gene.

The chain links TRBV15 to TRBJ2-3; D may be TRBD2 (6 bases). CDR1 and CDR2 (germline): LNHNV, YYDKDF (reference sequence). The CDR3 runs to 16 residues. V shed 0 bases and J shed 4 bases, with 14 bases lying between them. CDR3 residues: CATSRDGGWGSDTQYF. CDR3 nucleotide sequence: TGTGCCACCAGCAGAGATGGGGGGTGGGGCTCAGATACGCAGTATTTT. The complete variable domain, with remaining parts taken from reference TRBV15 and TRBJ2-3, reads DAMVIQNPRYQVTQFGKPVTLSCSQTLNHNVMYWYQQKSSQAPKLLFHYYDKDFNNEADTPDNFQSRRPNTSFCFLDIRSPGLGDTAMYLCATSRDGGWGSDTQYFGPGTRLTVL.

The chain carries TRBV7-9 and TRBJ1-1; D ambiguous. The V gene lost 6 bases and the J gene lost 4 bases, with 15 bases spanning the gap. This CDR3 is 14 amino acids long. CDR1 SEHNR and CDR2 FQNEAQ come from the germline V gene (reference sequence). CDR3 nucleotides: TGTGCCAGCAGACCTCCCCGGGTGTCCACTGAAGCTTTCTTT. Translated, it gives CASRPPRVSTEAFF.

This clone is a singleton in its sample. This CDR3 reads CASSYSRGARRYGYTF. In nucleotides, the CDR3 is TGTGCCAGCAGTTACTCGCGGGGGGCTCGGAGGTATGGCTACACCTTC. The chain links TRBV6-6 to TRBJ1-2; maybe TRBD1 (6 bases). CDR1 is MNHNY and CDR2 is SVGAGI in the germline V gene (reference sequence). CDR3 length equals 16 residues. V gave up 0 bases and J gave up 5 bases, with 16 bases separating them.

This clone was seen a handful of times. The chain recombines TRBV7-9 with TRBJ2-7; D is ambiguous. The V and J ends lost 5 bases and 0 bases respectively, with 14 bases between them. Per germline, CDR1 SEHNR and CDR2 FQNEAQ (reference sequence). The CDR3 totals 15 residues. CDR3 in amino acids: CASSPSGQASYEQYF. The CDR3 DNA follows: TGTGCCAGCAGCCCTTCTGGGCAGGCCTCCTACGAGCAGTACTTC.